These 30 T cell receptor beta chains were all obtained from the same sample, sequenced in a study of cytomegalovirus exposure and HLA in healthy donors. PCR used 60 Vbeta primers and 13 Jbeta primers. The assay was immunoSEQ multiplex PCR, and TCRdb's table has in-frame clones only and misses some. The sample yields some 200,000 clones, roughly four fifths seen once. Input material: PBMCs. These receptors all stem from a woman between 25 and 40 years old in good health and CMV-seropositive.

This clone was seen more than once but under ten times. This sequence joins TRBV7-2 and TRBJ1-6; 9 nucleotides match TRBD1. V lost 1 base to trimming and J lost 3 bases; unmatched junction nucleotides: 10. Germline CDR1 SGHTA, CDR2 FQGNSA. The CDR3 loop spans 19 amino acids. The CDR3 sequence is CASSLDKIRDRVYNSPLHF. CDR3 DNA sequence: TGTGCCAGCAGCTTAGATAAAATCCGGGACAGGGTCTATAATTCACCCCTCCACTTT.

The V gene is TRBV10-2, the J gene TRBJ1-1; 7 nucleotides align to TRBD1. This CDR3 contains 13 residues. Germline loops: CDR1 WSHSY, CDR2 SAAADI. With V trimmed by 7 bases and J by 1 base, 3 bases remained unmatched. The CDR3 loop reads CASKQGENTEAFF. CDR3 sequence (DNA): TGCGCCAGCAAGCAGGGGGAGAACACTGAAGCTTTCTTT.

CDR3 nucleotides: TGTGCCAGCAGCCTTCTGGGACTGGTCGACTACGAGCAGTACTTC. Amino acid sequence: CASSLLGLVDYEQYF. The chain joins TRBV27 to TRBJ2-7, with a weak D call TRBD2 (6 bases). V lost 6 bases to trimming and J lost 3 bases, with 18 bases between them. Germline-derived CDR1 and CDR2 are MNHEY and SMNVEV (reference sequence). The length of the CDR3 is 15 residues.

The chain carries TRBV14 and TRBJ2-7; D perhaps matches TRBD1 (6 bases). The V gene's germline CDR1 is SGHDN and CDR2 FVKESK. This CDR3 is 14 amino acids long. The germline V and J ends were trimmed by 0 bases and 4 bases, with 10 bases remaining between them. This CDR3 reads CASSQDRGWYEQYF. The CDR3 bases are TGTGCCAGCAGCCAAGATAGGGGGTGGTACGAGCAGTACTTC.

The J gene is TRBJ1-6, the V gene TRBV2; 7 nucleotides match TRBD1. Trimming removed 0 bases from V and 7 bases from J; junction bases left unmatched: 6. This CDR3 is built from 16 residues. Germline V gene sequence: CDR1 SNHLY, CDR2 FYNNEI. CDR3 sequence (DNA): TGTGCCAGCAGTGAAGCGCAGACAGGGCTAAATTCACCCCTCCACTTT. Translated, it gives CASSEAQTGLNSPLHF.

V usage is TRBV10-2 and J usage is TRBJ2-1; 12 bases align to TRBD2. The length of the CDR3 is 17 residues. Germline V CDR1 and CDR2: WSHSY, SAAADI. J was trimmed by 3 bases and V by 11 bases; bases with no gene match: 14. Written as DNA, the CDR3 is TGCGCCCGAACCGGGACTAGCGGGTTTCTCTTCTACAATGAGCAGTTCTTC. Translated: CARTGTSGFLFYNEQFF.

The chain combines TRBV15 with TRBJ2-2; no reliable D call. This CDR3 is built from 14 residues. Germline values: CDR1 LNHNV, CDR2 YYDKDF (reference sequence). With 5 bases removed from V and 0 bases from J, the gap between germline ends came to 7 bases. The CDR3 DNA sequence: TGTGCCACCAGCGTGAGTTCGAACACCGGGGAGCTGTTTTTT. As protein: CATSVSSNTGELFF.

The V call is TRBV7-6, the J call TRBJ2-2; D may be TRBD2 (5 bases). Germline CDR1 reads SGHVS; CDR2 reads FNYEAQ. V lost 2 bases to trimming and J lost 3 bases, with 16 bases between them. CDR3 length: 17 amino acids. The CDR3 coding sequence is TGTGCCAGCAGCTTAATAGGGAGTCGGGCTTACACCGGGGAGCTGTTTTTT. Amino acids: CASSLIGSRAYTGELFF. The whole variable domain, remainder taken from reference TRBV7-6 and TRBJ2-2, is GAGVSQSPRYKVTKRGQDVALRCDPISGHVSLYWYRQALGQGPEFLTYFNYEAQQDKSGLPNDRFSAERPEGSISTLTIQRTEQRDSAMYRCASSLIGSRAYTGELFFGEGSRLTVL.

This clone was picked up a small number of times. This chain joins TRBV2 and TRBJ1-5; 7 positions match TRBD1. The V gene's germline CDR1 is SNHLY and CDR2 FYNNEI. This CDR3 comprises 15 residues. Germline trimming cut 5 bases from V and 4 bases from J; bases unmatched to any gene: 8. CDR3 DNA sequence: TGTGCCAGCAGTCTGTCCGGGACAGATAATCAGCCCCAGCATTTT. This sequence encodes CASSLSGTDNQPQHF. Using reference TRBV2 and TRBJ1-5 for the parts outside the CDR3, the full variable domain is EPEVTQTPSHQVTQMGQEVILRCVPISNHLYFYWYRQILGQKVEFLVSFYNNEISEKSEIFDDQFSVERPDGSNFTLKIRSTKLEDSAMYFCASSLSGTDNQPQHFGDGTRLSIL.

V gene TRBV7-6 combines with J gene TRBJ2-7; 7 bases fit TRBD1. V gave up 5 bases and J gave up 1 base; unmatched junction bases: 2. The germline CDR1 and CDR2 sequences are SGHVS and FNYEAQ. The CDR3 runs to 13 residues. CDR3: CASSTGQSYEQYF. The CDR3, as DNA: TGTGCCAGCAGCACGGGACAGTCCTACGAGCAGTACTTC.

This clone was observed a handful of times. The chain joins TRBV7-6 to TRBJ2-5; TRBD1 agrees at 11 bases. CDR3 length: 14 amino acids. V trimming: 5 bases; J trimming: 5 bases; junction bases outside the gene matches: 4. Germline V gene lookup returns CDR1 SGHVS and CDR2 FNYEAQ. The DNA of the CDR3 is TGTGCCAGCAGCCGGACAGGGGGCGTTGAGACCCAGTACTTC. The encoded protein is CASSRTGGVETQYF.

The rearrangement links TRBV5-1 to TRBJ2-7; D gene unclear. Looked up from germline, CDR1 is SGHRS and CDR2 is YFSETQ. This CDR3 spans 14 amino acids. Trimming took off 0 bases at V and 2 bases at J, with 9 bases between the two ends. The CDR3 bases are TGCGCCAGCAGCTTGGACTTTCCGACCTACGAGCAGTACTTC. Protein: CASSLDFPTYEQYF.

The chain carries TRBV19 and TRBJ2-1, with TRBD2 as a possible D gene (5 bases). The germline V and J ends were trimmed by 1 base and 1 base, with 5 bases remaining between them. The CDR3 totals 14 residues. Germline CDR1 is LNHDA and CDR2 is SQIVND (reference sequence). CDR3 loop: CASSIAGSYNEQFF. The CDR3 nucleotides read TGTGCCAGTAGTATAGCGGGGTCCTACAATGAGCAGTTCTTC.

The chain is built from TRBV15 and TRBJ2-7; 11 bases align to TRBD1. This CDR3 region has 18 residues. J gave up 0 bases and V 3 bases, and 10 bases lay outside the gene matches. Germline CDR1 and CDR2: LNHNV and YYDKDF (reference sequence). CDR3 protein: CATSRGIRDRGASYEQYF. The CDR3 DNA sequence: TGTGCCACCAGCAGGGGAATCAGGGACAGGGGGGCCTCCTACGAGCAGTACTTC.

The V gene is TRBV9, the J gene TRBJ1-1, with 8 bases aligning to TRBD1. Looked up from germline, CDR1 is SGDLS and CDR2 is YYNGEE. The J segment lost 1 base and the V segment lost 4 bases, leaving 6 bases of the junction unmatched. The CDR3 loop spans 15 amino acids. CDR3 residues: CASSRRTGPNTEAFF. The CDR3, as DNA: TGTGCCAGCAGCAGACGGACAGGGCCGAACACTGAAGCTTTCTTT.

This clone was detected a few times. V and J are TRBV6-4 and TRBJ2-3; 12 bases are a match to TRBD2. The junction had 7 bases not matched to a gene; V was cut back by 5 bases and J by 4 bases. Germline V gene sequence: CDR1 MRHNA, CDR2 SNTAGT. This CDR3 spans 16 amino acids. The CDR3 region is CASSSTSGGGSDTQYF. The CDR3 DNA reads as TGTGCCAGCAGTTCGACTAGCGGGGGAGGTTCAGATACGCAGTATTTT.

On this clone itself: Other nucleotide sequences from this sample produce the same CDR3. The genes are TRBV6-5 and TRBJ1-1; no clear D. The CDR3 has 14 residues. Trimming removed 7 bases at V and 4 bases at J, with 16 bases between. Per germline, CDR1 MNHEY and CDR2 SVGAGI. The CDR3, as DNA: TGTGCCAGCAATCGAGCCCGGGGATTCACTGAAGCTTTCTTT. As protein: CASNRARGFTEAFF.

In its sample, this clone was seen once. Other DNA variants within this sample encode the same CDR3. The CDR3: CASSTGGSQPQHF. The CDR3, as DNA: TGTGCCAGTAGTACAGGGGGCAGTCAGCCCCAGCATTTT. The chain couples TRBV5-6 to TRBJ1-5; TRBD1 matches at 9 bases. V was pared by 8 bases and J by 6 bases, with 6 bases of the junction left unmatched. This CDR3 is 13 amino acids long. From germline, CDR1 is SGHDT and CDR2 YYEEEE. The full variable domain, in which reference TRBV5-6 and TRBJ1-5 provide the parts outside the CDR3, is DAGVTQSPTHLIKTRGQQVTLRCSPKSGHDTVSWYQQALGQGPQFIFQYYEEEERQRGNFPDRFSGHQFPNYSSELNVNALLLGDSALYLCASSTGGSQPQHFGDGTRLSIL.

The CDR3 reads CASRKDTEQNTEAFF. CDR3 bases: TGTGCCAGTAGAAAAGACACCGAACAGAACACTGAAGCTTTCTTT. The chain uses TRBV19 and TRBJ1-1, with no clear D. Germline V gene sequence: CDR1 LNHDA, CDR2 SQIVND (reference sequence). This CDR3 spans 15 amino acids. Trimming took 6 bases from V and 1 from J, leaving 15 bases between them.

The chain employs TRBV19 and TRBJ2-7; a possible D gene is TRBD1 (5 bases). Germline V CDR1 and CDR2: LNHDA, SQIVND (reference sequence). This CDR3 has 14 amino acids. Trimming cost V 3 bases and J 6 bases, with 15 bases left between them. Here the CDR3 reads CASSIQGFSSEQYF. CDR3 nucleotides: TGTGCCAGTAGTATCCAGGGTTTTAGTTCCGAGCAGTACTTC.

The chain has TRBV27 and TRBJ1-5; 10 nucleotides line up with TRBD1. CDR1 and CDR2 from the germline V gene are MNHEY and SMNVEV (reference sequence). V lost 5 bases to trimming and J lost 2 bases; unmatched junction nucleotides: 6. CDR3 length: 16 amino acids. The CDR3 loop reads CASSSLGQGGNQPQHF. The DNA of the CDR3 is TGTGCCAGCAGTAGTTTAGGACAGGGGGGCAATCAGCCCCAGCATTTT.

The chain is built from TRBV2 and TRBJ2-5; tentatively, D is TRBD2 (5 bases). Germline values: CDR1 SNHLY, CDR2 FYNNEI. The CDR3 contains 15 residues. Trimming took off 5 bases at V and 2 bases at J, with 15 bases between the two ends. CDR3: CASSIEGLEQETQYF. The CDR3 DNA follows: TGTGCCAGCAGTATAGAGGGTTTAGAACAAGAGACCCAGTACTTC.

The chain carries TRBV10-3 and TRBJ2-1; 12 positions match TRBD2. The V gene's germline CDR1 is ENHRY and CDR2 SYGVKD. The V and J ends lost 4 bases and 9 bases, in that order; junction bases with no gene match: 7. The CDR3 loop spans 15 amino acids. The CDR3 reads CAISGLAGVGGEQFF. The CDR3 DNA is TGTGCCATCAGTGGACTAGCGGGAGTAGGGGGTGAGCAGTTCTTC.

This clone was detected once. The V and J genes are TRBV7-6 and TRBJ2-4; 13 nucleotides match TRBD2. V gave up 5 bases and J gave up 6 bases; unmatched junction bases: 10. The CDR3 sequence is 17 residues long. Germline V CDR1 and CDR2: SGHVS, FNYEAQ. The CDR3 sequence is CASSLGLAGEVTNIQYF. The CDR3 coding sequence is TGTGCCAGCAGCCTCGGACTAGCGGGGGAGGTGACAAACATTCAGTACTTC.

The chain links TRBV2 to TRBJ1-2, with TRBD1 as a possible D gene (6 bases). V was clipped by 3 bases and J by 6 bases, with 14 bases between them. This CDR3 has 14 residues. Per the germline V gene, CDR1 is SNHLY and CDR2 is FYNNEI. CDR3 amino acids: CASSDRGTKDGYTF. DNA of the CDR3: TGTGCCAGCAGTGACAGGGGAACGAAGGATGGCTACACCTTC.

This clone was found once. The V and J genes are TRBV7-2 and TRBJ2-1; D remains ambiguous. The V end was cut by 1 base, the J end by 2 bases, with 9 bases between. The germline V gene encodes CDR1 SGHTA and CDR2 FQGNSA. This CDR3 has 15 amino acids. The CDR3 region has the DNA TGTGCCAGCAGCTTAGTTCCCCGGGCCTACAATGAGCAGTTCTTC. Amino acids: CASSLVPRAYNEQFF. The full variable domain, with the rest looked up from reference TRBV7-2 and TRBJ2-1, is GAGVSQSPSNKVTEKGKDVELRCDPISGHTALYWYRQSLGQGLEFLIYFQGNSAPDKSGLPSDRFSAERTGGSVSTLTIQRTQQEDSAVYLCASSLVPRAYNEQFFGPGTRLTVL.

There are a few counts of this clone. This chain links TRBV9 with TRBJ1-6, with D hard to call. CDR3 length: 14 residues. The V end was cut by 1 base, the J end by 5 bases, with 7 bases between. The germline V gene has CDR1 SGDLS and CDR2 YYNGEE. This chain's CDR3 is CASSVHTDNSPLHF. The CDR3 DNA follows: TGTGCCAGCAGCGTACATACGGATAATTCACCCCTCCACTTT.

This clone was seen a few times. The rearrangement links TRBV7-9 to TRBJ1-5; 12 bases line up with TRBD1. Trimming cost V 5 bases and J 6 bases; bases outside gene matches: 5. There are 15 residues in the CDR3. The germline gives CDR1 SEHNR, CDR2 FQNEAQ (reference sequence). The CDR3, as DNA: TGTGCCAGCAGCCCCGGGACAGGGGGCGTTCAGCCCCAGCATTTT. Its translation: CASSPGTGGVQPQHF.

This rearrangement joins TRBV27 to TRBJ2-3; D possibly corresponds to TRBD2 (5 bases). V lost 5 bases, J lost 5 bases, and 8 bases lay in between. The germline gives CDR1 MNHEY, CDR2 SMNVEV (reference sequence). This CDR3 contains 12 residues. CDR3 loop: CASSIRGDTQYF. In DNA form, the CDR3 reads TGTGCCAGCAGTATCCGGGGAGATACGCAGTATTTT.

Here the CDR3 DNA reads TGTGCCACCAGCAGAGATCGAGGGATTCTTGCAACTAATGAAAAACTGTTTTTT. Protein: CATSRDRGILATNEKLFF. The chain couples TRBV15 to TRBJ1-4; no clear D. Germline CDR1 and CDR2: LNHNV and YYDKDF (reference sequence). The CDR3 contains 18 residues. Trimming took off 0 bases at V and 0 bases at J, with 14 bases between the two ends.